Each of the 14 T cell receptor beta chains below was sequenced from the same sample in a study of molecular identifiers for immune sequencing clone quantification (dated by TCRdb to 2016 to 2019). Libraries came from PCR. Instrument used: Illumina HiSeq 4000. In TCRdb, the public reads were trimmed at Q25 with fastp and aligned with MiXCR, with productive beta chains retained. All rows with the same CDR3 protein become a single entry with the most common DNA and genes. The sample includes under 650,000 distinct CDR3 sequences, with approximately 20% observed a single time. The ten most abundant clones make up around 0.86% of the sample. Input material: naive CD8+ T cells from blood, with Jurkat cell RNA spiked in. Sample cell subset or site, as interpreted from the label and publication: FACS-sorted CD8+CD4-CCR7+CD45RA+ naive T cells. The receptors were sampled from a human donor in good health. Some libraries in this study had Jurkat cell RNA spiked in.

As to this clonotype: Given a much more abundant clone one base away, this may be a read error. The rearrangement uses TRBV11-2 and TRBJ2-3; D call uncertain. Trimming shortened V by 5 bases and J by 7 bases, and 7 bases separated the two germline ends. CDR1 SGHAT and CDR2 FQNNGV come from the germline V gene. The CDR3 length is 11 residues. The CDR3 sequence: CASSGPHTQYF. CDR3 bases: TGTGCCAGCAGCGGCCCACATACGCAGTATTTT.

This clonotype was observed at least ten times. The chain links TRBV28 to TRBJ2-2, with 7 bases identical to TRBD1. This CDR3 contains 14 residues. Germline V CDR1 and CDR2: MDHEN, SYDVKM. J lost 3 bases, V lost 10 bases, and 8 bases had no gene match. For the CDR3, the DNA is TGTGCCAACTCAGGGGGTCGCGACACCGGGGAGCTGTTTTTT. It yields the protein CANSGGRDTGELFF.

A remark on this clonotype: This may be a read error, as it is one base from a much larger clone. The chain combines TRBV3-1 with TRBJ1-2, with 7 bases aligning to TRBD1. The CDR3 has 17 residues. CDR1 is LGHDT, CDR2 YNNKEL, per germline (reference sequence). The CDR3 reads CAGSPRQGVRTNYGYTF. The CDR3 DNA is TGTGCCGGCAGCCCCCGGCAGGGGGTGAGGACTAACTATGGCTACACCTTC.

This clonotype was seen many times. The V call is TRBV12-3 or TRBV12-4, the J call TRBJ2-7, with D perhaps TRBD2 (6 bases). The CDR3 covers 14 residues. V was trimmed by 4 bases and J by 4 bases, leaving 14 bases between them. The CDR3 spells CASSYGRGLYEQYF. The CDR3 bases are TGTGCCAGCAGTTACGGTCGGGGGTTGTACGAGCAGTACTTC.

A note on this clonotype: A much larger clone differs from this one at a single base, so this may be a read error. The rearrangement uses TRBV7-2 and TRBJ2-3; tentative D call: TRBD2 (6 bases). Germline values: CDR1 SGHTA, CDR2 FQGNSA. This CDR3 comprises 20 residues. CDR3 in amino acids: CASSSGGSGITSYRTDTRYF. The CDR3 region has the DNA TGTGCCAGCAGCTCCGGGGGTAGCGGAATTACCAGTTACCGCACAGATACGCGGTATTTT.

As regards this clonotype: Just one base apart from a much larger clone, this may be a read error. The genes are TRBV12-3 or TRBV12-4 and TRBJ1-2, with unresolved D. This CDR3 region has 13 residues. CDR3 DNA: TGTGCCAGCAGTTTAATGGGTCCCTATGGCCACACCTTC. Residues: CASSLMGPYGHTF.

CDR3 amino acids: CSARDWGRPNFYEQYF. The CDR3 bases are TGCAGTGCTAGAGACTGGGGTAGACCCAACTTCTACGAGCAGTACTTC. The chain carries TRBV20-1 and TRBJ2-7, with D unclear. The CDR3 spans 16 residues. Germline CDR1 DFQATT, CDR2 SNEGSKA (reference sequence). V was cut by 0 bases and J by 3 bases, with 18 bases left in between.

This clonotype has at least ten counts. J is TRBJ2-3 and V is TRBV7-2, with 12 bases lining up with TRBD2. The V gene's germline CDR1 is SGHTA and CDR2 FQGNSA. The V gene end was trimmed by 4 bases and the J gene end by 4 bases; junction bases not matched to a gene: 6. The CDR3 is made up of 16 amino acids. CDR3 protein: CASSYLAGGPADTQYF. CDR3 DNA: TGTGCCAGCAGCTACCTAGCGGGAGGGCCGGCAGATACGCAGTATTTT.

In its sample, this clonotype was seen many times. The chain couples TRBV28 to TRBJ2-7; 7 bases match TRBD1. The CDR3 consists of 14 residues. After removal of 6 bases from V and 0 bases from J, the junction contained 5 bases not matched to a gene. Germline lookup yields CDR1 MDHEN and CDR2 SYDVKM. CDR3 sequence (DNA): TGTGCCAGCAGCACCCGGGACAGCTCCTACGAGCAGTACTTC. Its translation: CASSTRDSSYEQYF.

Worth noting for this clonotype: This likely traces to a read error, being one base from a far larger clone. The final CDR3 position lacks the conserved phenylalanine or tryptophan, pointing to a likely read error. The V and J genes are TRBV7-9 and TRBJ1-1; D unresolved. Between the trimmed V and J ends, which lost 5 bases and 0 bases, there was a span of 13 bases. The CDR3 sequence is 15 residues long. Per the germline V gene, CDR1 is SEHNR and CDR2 is FQNEAQ (reference sequence). Here the CDR3 reads CASSPGGGLNTEAFS. The CDR3 DNA is TGTGCCAGCAGCCCAGGCGGAGGGTTGAACACTGAAGCTTTCTCT.

This clonotype was detected ten times or more. The CDR3 bases are TGTGCCAGCAGCCAAACATCCGGGACAGGGCCTGACTACGAGCAGTACTTC. Protein product: CASSQTSGTGPDYEQYF. V gene TRBV4-2 combines with J gene TRBJ2-7; 9 positions agree with TRBD1. Losses at the gene ends were 2 bases for V and 3 bases for J; bases not matched to a gene: 11. This CDR3 has 17 residues. CDR1 LGHNA and CDR2 YNFKEQ come from the germline V gene.

This clonotype was observed at least ten times. This chain connects TRBV13 to TRBJ2-2; D is ambiguous. In germline, CDR1 is PRHDT, CDR2 FYEKMQ (reference sequence). Trimming took off 5 bases at V and 3 bases at J, with 13 bases between the two ends. The CDR3 runs 15 residues. The CDR3 region is CASSHSTPDTGELFF. The CDR3 DNA reads as TGTGCCAGCAGCCACTCTACGCCCGACACCGGGGAGCTGTTTTTT.

This clonotype was counted ten times or more. V usage is TRBV30 and J usage is TRBJ2-3; 11 bases match TRBD2. V lost 2 bases to trimming and J lost 6 bases; unmatched junction nucleotides: 16. The germline gives CDR1 GTSNPN, CDR2 SVGIG (reference sequence). CDR3 size: 18 residues. CDR3 sequence: CAWSRLAGGGGRGDTQYF. DNA of the CDR3: TGTGCCTGGAGTCGGCTAGCGGGAGGAGGAGGTCGAGGGGATACGCAGTATTTT.

This clonotype appeared a few times. Being one base from a much bigger clone, this may be a read error. The V and J genes are TRBV20-1 and TRBJ2-7; 8 bases align to TRBD2. The CDR3 has 15 residues. V trimming: 5 bases; J trimming: 1 base; junction bases outside the gene matches: 10. The germline CDR1 and CDR2 sequences are DFQATT and SNEGSKA (reference sequence). CDR3 coding DNA: TGCAGTGCTGGGACTAGACGTGCCCTATCCTACGAGCAGTACTTC. Translated, it gives CSAGTRRALSYEQYF.